This T cell receptor beta chain was captured in a study of shared clonotypes between healthy human individuals. About the research overall: The donor pool was made up of two women and three men aged 18 to 49.

Worth noting for this clone: As yet, its antigen is unknown.

General study findings and limits: Non-shared clonotypes had lower generation probabilities than those shared by all four donors.

Germline CDR1 reads DFQATT; CDR2 reads SNEGSKA (reference sequence). The CDR3 has 10 residues. Trimming pared 6 bases from V and 6 bases from J, leaving 7 bases between. TCRdb's table, derived via immunoSEQ multiplex PCR, lists solely in-frame clones and lacks some. The data contain about 2.5 million clones, roughly 92% of them singletons. The V call is TRBV20-1, the J call TRBJ2-3, with D uncertain. The sequenced material came from naive CD4+ T cells from PBMCs. The subset is: CD45RA+ positively selected. The origin of this receptor is a man aged 18 to 29 in good health. Some clones in this sample may be carry-over from other donors' samples. This CDR3 reads CSAVVDTQYF. CDR3 nucleotide sequence: TGCAGTGCCGTGGTGGATACGCAGTATTTT.